The 32 T cell receptor beta chains given below trace back to one sample, sequenced in a study of T-cell memory formation after mild COVID-19. TCRdb redid the calling of the 5' RACE reads with MiXCR, one entry per CDR3 protein. Altogether approximately 340,000 distinct CDR3 sequences are present, 15% to 20% being singletons, with the ten largest covering 20% to 25%. The sample consisted of PBMCs or a T cell subset sorted from them (not recorded which). These receptors originate from a man between 18 and 29 years old who had mild COVID-19 (a few samples of this study predate the infection). Cell type and time point are not known.

The chain couples TRBV6-6 to TRBJ2-1; D may be TRBD1 (6 bases). This CDR3 spans 15 amino acids. CDR1 is MNHNY and CDR2 is SVGAGI in the germline V gene (reference sequence). Trimming stripped 6 bases from V and 0 bases from J, with 12 bases between. CDR3 protein: CASSLHRVSYNEQFF. CDR3 coding DNA: TGTGCCAGCAGCCTACACAGGGTCTCCTACAATGAGCAGTTCTTC.

This clonotype was observed a few times. This chain joins TRBV9 and TRBJ2-5; D is ambiguous. V was clipped by 7 bases and J by 0 bases, with 13 bases between them. The CDR3 loop spans 14 amino acids. Germline V gene data show CDR1 as SGDLS and CDR2 as YYNGEE. CDR3 amino acids: CASGSSAHQETQYF. CDR3 coding DNA: TGTGCCAGCGGATCTTCGGCACACCAAGAGACCCAGTACTTC.

The CDR3 bases are TGCAGTGCTTCCGGACTAGCGGGGGTAGAGGCAGATACGCAGTATTTT. It yields the protein CSASGLAGVEADTQYF. This chain joins TRBV20-1 and TRBJ2-3; TRBD2 matches 13 bases. This CDR3 spans 16 amino acids. The germline gives CDR1 DFQATT, CDR2 SNEGSKA (reference sequence). Losses at the gene ends were 5 bases for V and 4 bases for J; bases not matched to a gene: 9.

This clonotype was detected a few times. The chain carries TRBV12-3 or TRBV12-4 and TRBJ2-2; TRBD1 is a possible D gene (6 bases). V lost 6 bases to trimming and J lost 12 bases, with 20 bases between them. The length of the CDR3 is 14 residues. The CDR3 sequence is CASSSIDRIWKLFF. CDR3 nucleotides: TGTGCCAGCAGCTCGATCGACAGGATCTGGAAGCTGTTTTTT.

The chain recombines TRBV5-1 with TRBJ2-1, with 8 bases identical to TRBD2. The junction had 21 bases not matched to a gene; V was cut back by 7 bases and J by 9 bases. CDR1 and CDR2 (germline): SGHRS, YFSETQ. This CDR3 is 17 amino acids long. The CDR3 region has the DNA TGCGCCAGCCAAAAGCGGGGGAGATCTACCTACAATGTTGAGCAGTTCTTC. It codes for CASQKRGRSTYNVEQFF.

In its sample, this clonotype was seen many times. This chain links TRBV7-2 with TRBJ2-1, with D possibly being TRBD1 or TRBD2 (5 bases each). Trimming pared 5 bases from V and 5 bases from J, leaving 13 bases between. The CDR3 extends over 14 amino acids. Germline CDR1 is SGHTA and CDR2 is FQGNSA. The CDR3 DNA is TGTGCCAGCAGCCGGGACGCCGGGGACAATGAGCAGTTCTTC. Protein sequence: CASSRDAGDNEQFF.

J is TRBJ2-7 and V is TRBV5-1; D is uncertain. The CDR3 consists of 13 residues. Germline lookup yields CDR1 SGHRS and CDR2 YFSETQ. V lost 4 bases and J 0 bases, leaving 8 bases between the germline ends. CDR3 sequence reads: CASSTRSSYEQYF. The CDR3 nucleotides read TGCGCCAGCAGCACTCGCAGCTCCTACGAGCAGTACTTC.

The chain employs TRBV7-3 and TRBJ1-3; no reliable D call. Germline V gene sequence: CDR1 SGHTA, CDR2 FQGTGA. V was pared by 6 bases and J by 0 bases, with 6 bases between. This CDR3 comprises 13 residues. Here the CDR3 DNA reads TGTGCCAGCAGTCGCAACTCTGGAAACACCATATATTTT. It codes for CASSRNSGNTIYF. The full variable domain, rest sourced from reference TRBV7-3 and TRBJ1-3, is GAGVSQTPSNKVTEKGKYVELRCDPISGHTALYWYRQSLGQGPEFLIYFQGTGAADDSGLPNDRFFAVRPEGSVSTLKIQRTERGDSAVYLCASSRNSGNTIYFGEGSWLTVV.

The chain combines TRBV29-1 with TRBJ2-1, with TRBD2 matching over 8 bases. The CDR3 is made up of 13 amino acids. V gave up 6 bases and J gave up 6 bases; unmatched junction bases: 7. Germline loops: CDR1 SQVTM, CDR2 ANQGSEA. The CDR3 DNA is TGCAGCGTCCCAGCGGGGGCCCCCAATGAGCAGTTCTTC. This encodes CSVPAGAPNEQFF.

The rearrangement uses TRBV7-9 and TRBJ1-4, with D perhaps matching TRBD1 (5 bases). Germline values: CDR1 SEHNR, CDR2 FQNEAQ (reference sequence). The CDR3 is 15 residues long. V was trimmed by 2 bases and J by 5 bases, leaving 12 bases between them. CDR3 sequence reads: CASSLNGGRNEKLFF. The CDR3 DNA is TGTGCCAGCAGCTTAAACGGGGGAAGAAATGAAAAACTGTTTTTT.

The CDR3 region has the DNA TGTGCCAGCAGGCAGAGACACATGAACACTGAAGCTTTCTTT. Translated: CASRQRHMNTEAFF. The chain uses TRBV2 and TRBJ1-1; D call uncertain. The CDR3 extends over 14 amino acids. V lost 6 bases to trimming and J lost 0 bases, with 11 bases between them. Germline V gives CDR1 SNHLY, CDR2 FYNNEI.

This clonotype was seen ten or more times. This sequence joins TRBV7-9 and TRBJ2-7, with 9 positions matching TRBD1. Germline V CDR1 and CDR2: SEHNR, FQNEAQ (reference sequence). Germline trimming cut 5 bases from V and 5 bases from J; bases unmatched to any gene: 4. The CDR3 has 13 residues. CDR3 amino acids: CASSGRDRDEQYV. As DNA, the CDR3 is TGTGCCAGCAGCGGCCGGGACAGGGACGAGCAGTACGTC.

This clonotype was counted at least ten times. The rearrangement uses TRBV6-1 and TRBJ1-2; 12 bases fit TRBD1. Germline trimming cut 7 bases from V and 7 bases from J; bases unmatched to any gene: 16. Per germline, CDR1 MNHNS and CDR2 SASEGT. The length of the CDR3 is 17 residues. CDR3 region: CASTSAGPGQGAVGYTF. The CDR3 region has the DNA TGTGCCAGCACTTCCGCGGGTCCGGGACAGGGGGCTGTTGGCTACACCTTC.

The rearrangement joins TRBV7-6 to TRBJ2-2; 8 bases are shared with TRBD2. J gave up 4 bases and V 1 base, and 2 bases lay outside the gene matches. The germline CDR1 and CDR2 sequences are SGHVS and FNYEAQ. The CDR3 has 15 residues. CDR3: CASSLGAGVTGELFF. The DNA for the CDR3 is TGTGCCAGCAGCTTAGGAGCGGGGGTCACCGGGGAGCTGTTTTTT.

This clonotype has just a few counts. The chain links TRBV28 to TRBJ2-4, with unresolved D. CDR3 length: 14 residues. The V end was cut by 7 bases, the J end by 5 bases, with 15 bases between. Germline CDR1 and CDR2: MDHEN and SYDVKM. The CDR3 DNA reads TGTGCCAGCACGAAACGGGCACTTCAAAACATTCAGTACTTC. Translated: CASTKRALQNIQYF.

This clonotype was counted only a few times. V is TRBV12-3 or TRBV12-4 and J is TRBJ2-6, with D possibly matching TRBD2 (5 bases). The length of the CDR3 is 17 residues. The ends were cut back, 0 bases at V and 0 bases at J, with 9 bases in the middle. CDR3 residues: CASSLALGSSGANVLTF. Written as DNA, the CDR3 is TGTGCCAGCAGTTTAGCGCTGGGGAGCTCTGGGGCCAACGTCCTGACTTTC.

V usage is TRBV4-2 and J usage is TRBJ1-4, with D uncertain. Trimming removed 0 bases at V and 0 bases at J, with 11 bases between. The CDR3 is made up of 17 amino acids. Germline CDR1 reads LGHNA; CDR2 reads YNFKEQ. CDR3 in DNA: TGTGCCAGCAGCCAAGATGGGGAGGCCGCAACTAATGAAAAACTGTTTTTT. This encodes CASSQDGEAATNEKLFF.

CDR3 in DNA: TGTGCCAGCAGCCCGTGGACAGGGGGCAGTCAGCCCCAGCATTTT. Translation gives CASSPWTGGSQPQHF. The chain employs TRBV7-2 and TRBJ1-5; 11 bases are shared with TRBD1. The CDR3 consists of 15 residues. J lost 6 bases, V lost 5 bases, and 6 bases had no gene match. Germline V gene lookup returns CDR1 SGHTA and CDR2 FQGNSA.

CDR3 sequence (DNA): TGCAGTGCTAGTCGAGGTAGCGGGGGGGCCCGAGAGACCCAGTACTTC. Translation: CSASRGSGGARETQYF. The gene calls are TRBV20-1 and TRBJ2-5, with 11 positions matching TRBD2. CDR1 is DFQATT and CDR2 is SNEGSKA in the germline V gene (reference sequence). V trimming: 3 bases; J trimming: 4 bases; junction bases outside the gene matches: 10. This CDR3 comprises 16 residues.

This clonotype turned up a few times. A read error may produce the germline difference seen at one junction end. Here the CDR3 reads CASSLGQGNSGYTF. The DNA for the CDR3 is TGTGCCAGCAGTTTAGGCCAGGGAAACTCTGGCTACACCTTC. V gene TRBV12-3 or TRBV12-4 combines with J gene TRBJ1-2; tentative D call: TRBD1 (5 bases). The CDR3 totals 14 residues.

The V gene is TRBV18, the J gene TRBJ1-1; D possibly corresponds to TRBD1 (5 bases). Germline CDR1 and CDR2: KGHSH and LQKENI. Deletions cut 1 base from V and 3 bases from J, with 15 bases between. The CDR3 consists of 16 residues. CDR3 protein: CASSPRVLGTDTEAFF. The DNA for the CDR3 is TGTGCCAGCTCACCACGCGTCTTGGGGACGGACACTGAAGCTTTCTTT.

V usage is TRBV9 and J usage is TRBJ2-3, with 10 bases lining up with TRBD2. The V gene's germline CDR1 is SGDLS and CDR2 YYNGEE. V was pared by 9 bases and J by 5 bases, with 9 bases of the junction left unmatched. There are 14 residues in the CDR3. The CDR3 coding sequence is TGTGCCACGTCGAGCGGGGGGGCCATAGATACGCAGTATTTT. This codes for CATSSGGAIDTQYF.

This clonotype appeared a few times. The chain combines TRBV28 with TRBJ1-2; D is perhaps TRBD1 (5 bases). Germline V gives CDR1 MDHEN, CDR2 SYDVKM. V lost 8 bases to trimming and J lost 11 bases, with 27 bases between them. The CDR3 spans 15 residues. CDR3 in amino acids: CASGGRDAGDWRYTF. The CDR3 DNA reads as TGTGCCAGCGGGGGACGGGACGCCGGGGATTGGAGGTACACCTTC.

In its sample, this clonotype was seen a few times. The chain carries TRBV12-5 and TRBJ2-7; weak D call: TRBD1 (5 bases). From germline, CDR1 is LGHNT and CDR2 FRNRAP. Trimming left V 3 bases short and J 2 bases short, with 8 bases between. The CDR3 consists of 13 residues. The chain's CDR3 is CASGFKGTYEQYV. The CDR3 DNA reads as TGTGCTAGTGGTTTTAAGGGGACCTACGAGCAGTACGTC.

This clonotype has at least ten counts. The CDR3 region is CASSESWTGNTGELFF. The CDR3 coding sequence is TGCGCCAGCAGTGAGTCGTGGACAGGGAACACCGGGGAGCTGTTTTTT. The chain combines TRBV10-1 with TRBJ2-2, with 7 bases lining up with TRBD1. The ends lost 0 bases at V and 1 base at J; junction bases unmatched: 2. Germline V gene lookup returns CDR1 WNHNN and CDR2 SYGVQD (reference sequence). The CDR3 consists of 16 residues.

This chain connects TRBV6-6 to TRBJ2-7; no firm D call. CDR3 size: 13 residues. Per germline, CDR1 MNHNY and CDR2 SVGAGI (reference sequence). V dropped 7 bases and J dropped 6 bases, with 16 bases sitting between them. The CDR3 sequence: CASTPTGSGEQYF. CDR3 bases: TGTGCCAGCACCCCAACCGGATCAGGCGAGCAGTACTTC.

This clonotype was picked up many times. The chain couples TRBV4-2 to TRBJ2-5; D unclear. This CDR3 region has 15 residues. The V end lost 4 bases, the J end lost 4 bases, and 16 bases lay between the germline ends. Germline CDR1 and CDR2: LGHNA and YNFKEQ. CDR3 residues: CASSPSMGSTETQYF. The CDR3, as DNA: TGTGCCAGCAGCCCCTCGATGGGGTCTACAGAGACCCAGTACTTC.

This clonotype has more than one count but fewer than ten. The rearrangement uses TRBV24-1 and TRBJ2-1; possibly TRBD2 for D (7 bases). Trimming removed 2 bases from V and 8 bases from J, with 9 bases in between. CDR1 is KGHDR and CDR2 is SFDVKD in the germline V gene. The CDR3 totals 13 residues. The CDR3 protein is CATSDWGGDEQFF. In DNA form, the CDR3 reads TGTGCCACCAGTGATTGGGGGGGCGATGAGCAGTTCTTC.

The J gene is TRBJ2-2, the V gene TRBV10-3; D not certain. V was trimmed by 6 bases and J by 1 base, leaving 18 bases between them. Germline CDR1 is ENHRY and CDR2 is SYGVKD. The CDR3 has 17 residues. The CDR3 DNA follows: TGTGCCATCAGACCAACCCTCTTGGACGGGAACACCGGGGAGCTGTTTTTT. Its translation: CAIRPTLLDGNTGELFF.

Written as DNA, the CDR3 is TGCGCCAGCAGCCGGAAGTCGGGGGAAAGTTACGAGCAGTACTTC. Amino acid sequence: CASSRKSGESYEQYF. V usage is TRBV4-3 and J usage is TRBJ2-7; tentatively, D is TRBD2 (6 bases). Germline lookup yields CDR1 LGHNA and CDR2 YSLEER. CDR3 length equals 15 residues. V shed 4 bases and J shed 4 bases, with 17 bases lying between them.

The sample holds a few counts of this clonotype. V usage is TRBV6-2 or TRBV6-3 and J usage is TRBJ2-1; possible D gene TRBD2, 5 bases. The CDR3 has 13 amino acids. With 5 bases removed from V and 6 bases from J, the gap between germline ends came to 11 bases. Germline V CDR1 and CDR2: MNHEY, SVGEGT. The CDR3 nucleotides are TGTGCCAGCAGTCCGACTATGCCCAATGAGCAGTTCTTC. It encodes CASSPTMPNEQFF.

This clonotype appeared a few times. The genes are TRBV6-2 or TRBV6-3 and TRBJ1-1; TRBD1 matches 9 bases. J was trimmed by 7 bases and V by 7 bases; bases with no gene match: 13. The CDR3 sequence is 15 residues long. CDR1 and CDR2 from the germline V gene are MNHEY and SVGEGT. CDR3 loop: CASTPTTDRGSEAFF. CDR3 in DNA: TGTGCCAGCACTCCTACTACGGACAGGGGAAGTGAAGCTTTCTTT.